Here is one T cell receptor (beta chain) with its context. Repertoires were generated with immunoSEQ multiplex PCR, while TCRdb's copy carries only in-frame clones and drops some. The data show tens of thousands of clones, around 96% seen once. The data derive from a study of shared T cell receptors in the human thymus. The origin of this receptor is a human donor. The sample comprised thymocytes.

This CDR3 is CASSGGEKLFF. The CDR3 nucleotides read TGCGCCAGCAGCGGAGGTGAAAAACTGTTTTTT. This sequence joins TRBV5-1 and TRBJ1-4, with D hard to call. The CDR3 runs to 11 residues. Per germline, CDR1 SGHRS and CDR2 YFSETQ. V lost 4 bases to trimming and J lost 7 bases, with 5 bases between them.